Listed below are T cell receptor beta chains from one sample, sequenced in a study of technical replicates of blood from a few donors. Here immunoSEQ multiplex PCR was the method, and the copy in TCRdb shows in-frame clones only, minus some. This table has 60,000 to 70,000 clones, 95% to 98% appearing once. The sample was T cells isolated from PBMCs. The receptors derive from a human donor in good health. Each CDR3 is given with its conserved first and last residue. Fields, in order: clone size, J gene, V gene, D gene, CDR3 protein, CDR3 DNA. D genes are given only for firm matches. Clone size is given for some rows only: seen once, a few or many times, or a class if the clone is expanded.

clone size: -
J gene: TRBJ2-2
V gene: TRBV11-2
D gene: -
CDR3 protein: CASVSGYRELFF
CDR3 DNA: TGTGCCAGCGTCTCGGGGTACAGGGAGCTGTTTTTT

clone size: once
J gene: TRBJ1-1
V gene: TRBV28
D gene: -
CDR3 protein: CASSPDTPLNTEAFF
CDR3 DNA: TGTGCCAGCAGTCCTGACACCCCGCTGAACACTGAAGCTTTCTTT

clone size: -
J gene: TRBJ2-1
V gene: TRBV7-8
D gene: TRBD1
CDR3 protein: CASSPSRQGTYNEQFF
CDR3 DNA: TGTGCCAGCAGCCCCTCCCGACAGGGTACCTACAATGAGCAGTTCTTC

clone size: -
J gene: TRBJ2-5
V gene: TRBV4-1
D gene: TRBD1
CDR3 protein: CASSADRAAQETQYF
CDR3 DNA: TGCGCCAGCAGCGCCGACAGGGCTGCGCAAGAGACCCAGTACTTC

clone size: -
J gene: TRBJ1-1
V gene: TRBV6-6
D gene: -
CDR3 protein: CASSYSTRQTEAFF
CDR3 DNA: TGTGCCAGCAGTTACTCGACGCGGCAGACTGAAGCTTTCTTT

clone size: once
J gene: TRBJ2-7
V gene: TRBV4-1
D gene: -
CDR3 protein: CASSLYRSSYEQYF
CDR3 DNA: TGCGCCAGCAGCCTATACAGGAGCTCCTACGAGCAGTACTTC

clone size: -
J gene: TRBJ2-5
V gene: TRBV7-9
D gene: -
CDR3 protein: CASSSDWGETQYF
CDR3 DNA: TGTGCCAGCAGCTCGGACTGGGGTGAGACCCAGTACTTC

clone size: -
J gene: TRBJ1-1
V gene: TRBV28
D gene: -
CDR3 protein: CASSPSGVTMNTEAFF
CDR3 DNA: TGTGCCAGCAGTCCCTCAGGGGTTACCATGAACACTGAAGCTTTCTTT

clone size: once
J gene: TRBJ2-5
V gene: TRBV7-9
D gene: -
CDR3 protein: CASSLSPTQETQYF
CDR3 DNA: TGTGCCAGCAGCTTATCGCCAACTCAAGAGACCCAGTACTTC

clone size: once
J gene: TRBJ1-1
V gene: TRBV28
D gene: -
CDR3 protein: CASRFRNTEAFF
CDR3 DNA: TGTGCCAGCCGTTTCAGAAACACTGAAGCTTTCTTT

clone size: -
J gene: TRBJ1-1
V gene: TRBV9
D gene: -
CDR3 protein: CASSAATPQPRPSGSRMNTEAFF
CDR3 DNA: TGTGCCAGCAGCGCTGCAACCCCCCAACCCCGACCCTCGGGGTCAAGGATGAACACTGAAGCTTTCTTT

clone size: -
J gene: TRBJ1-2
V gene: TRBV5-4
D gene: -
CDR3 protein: CASRAERLYGYTF
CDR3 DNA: TGTGCCAGCAGGGCGGAGCGTCTCTATGGCTACACCTTC

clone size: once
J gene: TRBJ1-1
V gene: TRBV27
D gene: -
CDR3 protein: CASRSGYVSEAFF
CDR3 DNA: TGTGCCAGCAGATCAGGGTATGTCTCTGAAGCTTTCTTT

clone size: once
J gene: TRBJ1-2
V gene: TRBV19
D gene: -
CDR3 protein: CASSRDGYTF
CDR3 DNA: TGTGCCAGTAGCCGGGATGGCTACACCTTC

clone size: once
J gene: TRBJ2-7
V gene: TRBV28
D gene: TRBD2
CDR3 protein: CASRTSGRAAYEQYF
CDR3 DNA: TGTGCCAGCAGGACAAGCGGGAGGGCCGCTTACGAGCAGTACTTC

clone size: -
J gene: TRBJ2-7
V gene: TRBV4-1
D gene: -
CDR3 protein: CASSQEGVDAEQYF
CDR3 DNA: TGCGCCAGCAGCCAAGAAGGGGTAGATGCCGAGCAGTACTTC

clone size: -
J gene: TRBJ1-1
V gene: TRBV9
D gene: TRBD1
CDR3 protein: CASSGQGAPEAFF
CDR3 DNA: TGTGCCAGCAGCGGACAGGGGGCCCCTGAAGCTTTCTTT

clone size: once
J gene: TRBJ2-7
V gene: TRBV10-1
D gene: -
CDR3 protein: CASSDGLAYEQYF
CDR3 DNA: TGCGCCAGCAGTGATGGACTGGCCTACGAGCAGTACTTC

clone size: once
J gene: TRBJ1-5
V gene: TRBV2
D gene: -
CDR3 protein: CASRSVSGHNQPQHF
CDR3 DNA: TGTGCCAGCCGATCCGTGTCGGGACACAATCAGCCCCAGCATTTT

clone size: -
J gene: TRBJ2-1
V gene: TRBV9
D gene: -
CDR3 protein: CASSSSGGYLDNEQFF
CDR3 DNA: TGTGCCAGCAGCAGCTCAGGGGGGTACTTGGACAATGAGCAGTTCTTC

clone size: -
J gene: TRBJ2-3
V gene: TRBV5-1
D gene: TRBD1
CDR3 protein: CASSLDPGQPTDTQYF
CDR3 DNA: TGCGCCAGCAGCTTGGATCCGGGACAGCCCACAGATACGCAGTATTTT

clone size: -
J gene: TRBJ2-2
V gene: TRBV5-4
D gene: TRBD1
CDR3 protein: CASSLVLGGAGELFF
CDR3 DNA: TGTGCCAGCAGCTTGGTTTTAGGGGGCGCCGGGGAGCTGTTTTTT

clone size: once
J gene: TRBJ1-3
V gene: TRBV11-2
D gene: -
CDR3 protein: CASSGIGVGNTIYF
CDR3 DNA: TGTGCCAGCAGCGGGATAGGGGTCGGAAACACCATATATTTT

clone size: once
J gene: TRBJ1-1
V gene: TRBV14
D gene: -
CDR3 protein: CASSQLDRIEAFF
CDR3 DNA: TGTGCCAGCAGCCAACTTGACAGGATTGAAGCTTTCTTT

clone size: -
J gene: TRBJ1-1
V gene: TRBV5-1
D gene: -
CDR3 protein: CASSLARGRNTEAFF
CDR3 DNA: TGCGCCAGCAGCTTGGCCCGGGGGAGAAACACTGAAGCTTTCTTT

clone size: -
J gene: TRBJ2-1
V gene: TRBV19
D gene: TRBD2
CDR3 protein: CATGVGLAGGVSYNEQFF
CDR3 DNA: TGTGCCACCGGGGTCGGACTAGCGGGGGGTGTTTCCTACAATGAGCAGTTCTTC

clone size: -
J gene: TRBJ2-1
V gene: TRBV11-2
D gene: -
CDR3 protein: CASSLGRYSGVLLYNEQFF
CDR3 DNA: TGTGCCAGCAGCTTAGGGAGGTATTCGGGAGTACTTCTCTACAATGAGCAGTTCTTC

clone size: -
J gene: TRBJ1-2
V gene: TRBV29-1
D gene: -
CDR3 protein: CSVEWQGGPWGYTF
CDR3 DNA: TGCAGCGTTGAGTGGCAGGGAGGGCCGTGGGGCTACACCTTC

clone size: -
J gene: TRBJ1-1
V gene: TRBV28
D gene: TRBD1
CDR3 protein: CASSPPTGSEAFF
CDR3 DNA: TGTGCCAGCAGCCCGCCGACAGGGTCTGAAGCTTTCTTT

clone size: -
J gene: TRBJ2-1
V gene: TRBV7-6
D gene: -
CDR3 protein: CASSFKWGAYNEQFF
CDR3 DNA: TGTGCCAGCAGCTTCAAATGGGGCGCCTACAATGAGCAGTTCTTC

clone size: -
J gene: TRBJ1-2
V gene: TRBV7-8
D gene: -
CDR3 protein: CASSFGAQGRRAYGYTF
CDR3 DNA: TGTGCCAGCAGCTTCGGGGCCCAGGGGCGGCGGGCTTATGGCTACACCTTC

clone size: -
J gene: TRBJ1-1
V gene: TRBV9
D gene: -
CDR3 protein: CASSVGGMNTEAFF
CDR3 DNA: TGTGCCAGCAGCGTAGGCGGGATGAACACTGAAGCTTTCTTT

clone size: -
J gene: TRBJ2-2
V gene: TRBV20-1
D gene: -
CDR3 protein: CSAGTGELFF
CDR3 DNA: TGCAGTGCCGGCACCGGGGAGCTGTTTTTT

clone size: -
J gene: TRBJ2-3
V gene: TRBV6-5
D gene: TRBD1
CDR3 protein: CASSPGQGIDTQYF
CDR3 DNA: TGTGCCAGCAGTCCGGGACAGGGGATAGATACGCAGTATTTT